This TCR beta chain was observed in a study of blood T cell repertoires in COVID-19 (dated by TCRdb to the early 2020s). General notes on the study: Collaborator samples came from the United States, Italy and Spain and covered acute and convalescent phases of COVID-19. Where HLA class I and class II types were available, the types were taken from metadata supplied by the sample provider, not from assay-based typing. Sample metadata almost always included a de-identified subject ID, COVID-19 status, age in years and sex. Deeply sampled blood TCRbeta repertoires from subjects exposed to, actively infected with, or recovered from COVID-19 were included in the dataset. Samples were obtained from the ongoing ImmuneRACE study (first 160 participants) and from approximately 1,200 subjects provided by 6 global collaborators. The repertoires were released in a freely available public database intended as a resource for research on the immune response to SARS-CoV-2. The prospective study material was composed of cDNA or gDNA derived from T cells, B-cell-depleted T cells, or PBMCs. Overall study outcomes, separate from this receptor: Clinical and demographic metadata were provided uncurated, with the amount varying by source and participant.

In the prospective study, participants were roughly 18 to 95 years old, resided in about two dozen geographic areas of the United States, and were enrolled through a virtual design. To assign participants to cohorts, the prospective study relied on clinical history that participants themselves reported in a screening survey and a study questionnaire. For ImmuneRACE Cohort 3, a participant was defined as recovered based on two consecutive negative NP/OP PCR tests, clearance by a healthcare professional, or resolution of symptoms. In the prospective study, mobile phlebotomists collected whole blood, serum and a nasopharyngeal or oropharyngeal swab from each participant. Participants in the prospective study had the option to provide additional blood draws and questionnaires over a roughly 2-month period. Before DNA extraction, blood samples from the prospective study were shipped at room temperature or frozen.

The germline V gene provides CDR1 MNHEY and CDR2 SVGAGI. The CDR3 covers 14 residues, taking in both the cysteine and the phenylalanine. This entry keeps only the CDR3 DNA: 42 bases, framed from base 1. V loses 6 bases at its end and J loses 4 bases; junction bases beyond the gene matches: 5. TCRbeta CDR3 regions were amplified from genomic DNA using the immunoSEQ Assay, a bias-controlled multiplex PCR. The authors processed their data as follows. The number of nucleated cells in each sample was estimated from the amplification of reference gene primers within the assay. To quantify the absolute abundance of each unique TCRbeta CDR3 rearrangement, sequence reads were collapsed and filtered. For each sample, productive Simpson clonality was calculated as the square root of Simpson's diversity index over productive rearrangements. Imported from immuneACCESS, the table was reduced by TCRdb to in-frame sequences with V and J called. These copies leave out some clones; in studies compared against another copy, an unresolved V gene accounts for under half, and the cause of the remainder is not known. V and J calls and clone size follow that table, whereas D and trimming were derived from the DNA. Present in this sample are around 250,000 clones, 70% to 90% of which were seen just once. The ten largest clones represent about 1.9% of the sample.

Turning to this clone: Which antigen it targets is not known. No base qualities exist here, and no much larger clone lies one base off it. The sample contains more than one DNA sequence encoding this CDR3.

The chain is made from TRBV6-5 and TRBJ1-4, with 7 bases aligning to TRBD1. The sequenced material came from PBMCs or T cells enriched from blood (not recorded which). This receptor was identified in a woman between 45 and 60 years old who had recovered from COVID-19. Here is the DNA: TGTGCCAGCAGGCCCACAGGGGATAATGAAAAACTGTTTTTT. Translated, this is CASRPTGDNEKLFF.